A single sample is the source of the 8 T cell receptor beta chains below, sequenced in a study of cytomegalovirus exposure and HLA in healthy donors. The study ran its PCR with 60 Vbeta and 13 Jbeta primers. TCRdb keeps only in-frame clones here, not all; method: immunoSEQ multiplex PCR. The sample contains fewer than 250,000 clones, 78% of which appear only once. Sequences were obtained from PBMCs. The receptors were sampled from a male donor in good health and CMV-seronegative.

This chain uses TRBV7-9 with TRBJ2-3, with D unclear. Trimming left V 1 base short and J 0 bases short, with 17 bases between. Germline values: CDR1 SEHNR, CDR2 FQNEAQ (reference sequence). CDR3 length equals 18 residues. CDR3 DNA: TGTGCCAGCAGCTTAGAAAGGCGGCCTACCCGTAGCACAGATACGCAGTATTTT. Its translation: CASSLERRPTRSTDTQYF.

This rearrangement joins TRBV19 to TRBJ1-2; a possible D gene is TRBD1 (5 bases). CDR1 is LNHDA and CDR2 is SQIVND in the germline V gene (reference sequence). V lost 4 bases to trimming and J lost 3 bases, with 15 bases between them. CDR3 length: 15 amino acids. The DNA of the CDR3 is TGTGCCAGTAGTAATCGACAGATCGAATACTATGGCTACACCTTC. It translates to CASSNRQIEYYGYTF.

This clone was observed a single time. V usage is TRBV27 and J usage is TRBJ2-7; TRBD2 matches 7 bases. Unmatched junction bases numbered 13, after V lost 6 bases and J lost 5 bases. Germline V gene data show CDR1 as MNHEY and CDR2 as SMNVEV (reference sequence). The CDR3 consists of 15 residues. The CDR3: CASSWGSGVTDEQYF. DNA of the CDR3: TGTGCCAGCAGCTGGGGAAGCGGGGTCACCGACGAGCAGTACTTC.

The chain couples TRBV5-1 to TRBJ1-5; D may be TRBD1 (6 bases). CDR1 and CDR2 from the germline V gene are SGHRS and YFSETQ. This CDR3 comprises 13 residues. V lost 0 bases, J lost 7 bases, and 8 bases lay in between. CDR3 sequence reads: CASSLEGGQPQHF. DNA of the CDR3: TGCGCCAGCAGCTTGGAGGGGGGGCAGCCCCAGCATTTT.

The V and J genes are TRBV29-1 and TRBJ2-2; tentative D call: TRBD2 (5 bases). The germline V gene has CDR1 SQVTM and CDR2 ANQGSEA. V dropped 4 bases and J dropped 5 bases, with 14 bases sitting between them. The CDR3 loop spans 14 amino acids. The CDR3: CSVVFFGGTGELFF. Written as DNA, the CDR3 is TGCAGCGTTGTTTTCTTTGGAGGAACCGGGGAGCTGTTTTTT.

The gene calls are TRBV21-1 and TRBJ2-7; the table assigns TRBD1, which was not confirmed against the DNA. TRBV21-1 has pseudogene status. The CDR3 totals 17 residues. CDR3: CASSKGKTVQGAYEQYF. In nucleotides, the CDR3 is TGTGCCAGCAGCAAAGGAAAAACAGTCCAGGGGGCCTACGAGCAGTACTTC.

The chain is built from TRBV7-2 and TRBJ2-1; D is perhaps TRBD1 (5 bases). Trimming took off 5 bases at V and 6 bases at J, with 14 bases between the two ends. Germline lookup yields CDR1 SGHTA and CDR2 FQGNSA. The CDR3 spans 14 residues. The CDR3 DNA reads as TGTGCCAGCAGCAAAACAGGAAAACTCAATGAGCAGTTCTTC. As protein: CASSKTGKLNEQFF.

This chain connects TRBV6-1 to TRBJ2-7, with 9 bases matching TRBD2. This CDR3 has 17 residues. Trimming took 3 bases from V and 2 from J; bases not matched to a gene: 11. Looked up from germline, CDR1 is MNHNS and CDR2 is SASEGT. CDR3 in DNA: TGTGCCAGCAGTGATTCCAGCGGGCTAGCGGGGACCTACGAGCAGTACTTC. It specifies CASSDSSGLAGTYEQYF.